Here is one T cell receptor beta chain with its context. No cognate antigen has been identified for it. Nothing much larger sits one base from this clone, and base qualities are not available. The CDR3 goes from the cysteine to the phenylalanine over 14 residues. CDR3 DNA is the only sequence kept; it has 42 bases, read in frame from the first base. The junction shows trimming of 8 bases on V and 1 base on J, plus 14 bases between the germline ends. Reading the germline V gene gives CDR1 SNHLY and CDR2 FYNNEI. RNA was extracted using the RNeasy kit, and about 0.45 to 1 microgram was reverse transcribed with random hexamers. TCR beta CDR3 regions were amplified with the immunoSEQ multiplex PCR assay covering 54 Vbeta and 13 Jbeta segments. Bias from PCR amplification was corrected by using a synthetic template baseline for primer optimization and for computational correction. On the authors' methods: Reads were annotated to V, D and J genes according to IMGT and were analyzed with immunoSEQ Analyzer, with only productive sequences retained. Clonality was calculated as one minus the Shannon entropy normalized by log2 of the number of productive unique sequences. For each patient and control, public and private clones were evaluated within the 100 most prevalent clones. Clones were defined as Susac-specific if absent from the healthy and MS cohorts, from 1052 published viral clones and from other ImmuneACCESS disease sequences. TCRdb trimmed public reads at Q25 via fastp, called clones via MiXCR and kept in-frame beta chains. A single entry per CDR3 protein holds the most common genes and DNA from its merged rows. TCRdb, rather than the study authors, made the V and J calls. Counted in this sample were 100,000 to 150,000 distinct CDR3 sequences; about 95% of them appeared once. The top ten constitute roughly 0.091% of the sample.

This sample stems from a study of CD8 T cells in Susac syndrome (dated by TCRdb to the late 2010s). With regard to the full study: The study used repertoire sequencing to test whether antigen drove CD8+ T cell activation and differentiation in Susac syndrome.

High-throughput TCR beta sequencing profiled peripheral blood CD8+ and CD4+ T cells from healthy donors, Susac syndrome patients and multiple sclerosis patients. Healthy donors were included as age- and sex-matched controls. Bulk CD8+ and CD4+ T cells were purified by magnetic negative isolation, whereas CD8+ TEMRA cells were enriched by FACS. Blood was collected in EDTA tubes and processed within 24 hours, with PBMCs isolated through density gradient centrifugation. PBMCs intended for TCR sequencing were cryopreserved in liquid nitrogen and thawed later in a water bath at 37 degrees C. Purity of sorted or isolated CD4+, CD8+ and CD8+ TEMRA cells was at least 90%. What the study reported, not specific to this receptor: The number of individuals in the TCR sequencing and HLA analysis was recognized as being relatively small.

Sequencing was carried out using CD4+ T cells from PBMCs. The receptor was derived from a human donor in good health. The rearrangement combines TRBV2 with TRBJ1-1; TRBD1 might be the D gene, on 6 matching bases. The bases are TGTGCCAGCCGACTCGGGACACCGAACACTGAAGCTTTCTTT. It specifies CASRLGTPNTEAFF.